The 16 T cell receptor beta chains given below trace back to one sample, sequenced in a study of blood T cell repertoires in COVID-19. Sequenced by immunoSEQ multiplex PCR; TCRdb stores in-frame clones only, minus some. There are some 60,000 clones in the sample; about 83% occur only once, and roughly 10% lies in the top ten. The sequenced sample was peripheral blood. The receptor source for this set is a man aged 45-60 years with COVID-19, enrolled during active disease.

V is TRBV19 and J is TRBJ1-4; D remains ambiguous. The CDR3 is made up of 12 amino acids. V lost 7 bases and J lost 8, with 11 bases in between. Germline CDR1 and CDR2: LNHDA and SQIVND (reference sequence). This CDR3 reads CASTRGREKLFF. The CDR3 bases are TGTGCCAGTACCCGGGGTCGGGAAAAACTGTTTTTT.

CDR3: CASRLFWNTEAFF. CDR3 coding DNA: TGTGCCAGTAGGTTATTCTGGAACACTGAAGCTTTCTTT. J is TRBJ1-1 and V is TRBV19; D not certain. CDR1 is LNHDA and CDR2 is SQIVND in the germline V gene (reference sequence). V was clipped by 6 bases and J by 1 base, with 9 bases between them. CDR3 length equals 13 residues. Filled out from reference TRBV19 and TRBJ1-1, the complete variable domain reads DGGITQSPKYLFRKEGQNVTLSCEQNLNHDAMYWYRQDPGQGLRLIYYSQIVNDFQKGDIAEGYSVSREKKESFPLTVTSAQKNPTAFYLCASRLFWNTEAFFGQGTRLTVV.

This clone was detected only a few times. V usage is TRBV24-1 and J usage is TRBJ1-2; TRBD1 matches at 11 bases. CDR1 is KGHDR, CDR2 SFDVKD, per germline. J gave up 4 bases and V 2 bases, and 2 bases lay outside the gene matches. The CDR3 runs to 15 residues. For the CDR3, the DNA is TGTGCCACCAGTGATTGGACAGGGGGCGGCTATGGCTACACCTTC. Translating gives CATSDWTGGGYGYTF.

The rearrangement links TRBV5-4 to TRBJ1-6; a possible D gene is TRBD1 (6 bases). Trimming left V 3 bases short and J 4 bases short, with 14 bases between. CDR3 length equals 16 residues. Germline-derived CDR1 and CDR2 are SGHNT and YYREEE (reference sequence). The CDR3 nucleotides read TGTGCCAGCAGCTCCGCCATCAGGGGATATAATTCACCCCTCCACTTT. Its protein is CASSSAIRGYNSPLHF. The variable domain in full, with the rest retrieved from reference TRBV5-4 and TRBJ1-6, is ETGVTQSPTHLIKTRGQQVTLRCSSQSGHNTVSWYQQALGQGPQFIFQYYREEENGRGNFPPRFSGLQFPNYSSELNVNALELDDSALYLCASSSAIRGYNSPLHFGNGTRLTVT.

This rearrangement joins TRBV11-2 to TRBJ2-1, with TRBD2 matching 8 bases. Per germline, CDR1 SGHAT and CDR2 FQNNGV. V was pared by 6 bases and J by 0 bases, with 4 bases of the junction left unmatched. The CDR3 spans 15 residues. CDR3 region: CASRREGSSYNEQFF. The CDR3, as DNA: TGTGCCAGCAGACGGGAGGGGAGCTCCTACAATGAGCAGTTCTTC.

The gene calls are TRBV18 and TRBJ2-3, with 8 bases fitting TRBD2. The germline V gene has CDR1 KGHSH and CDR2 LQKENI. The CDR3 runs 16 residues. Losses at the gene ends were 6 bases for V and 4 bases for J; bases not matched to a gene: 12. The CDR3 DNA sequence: TGTGCCAGCTCCCCAGGGGAGCGGGGGCGTGCAGATACGCAGTATTTT. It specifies CASSPGERGRADTQYF. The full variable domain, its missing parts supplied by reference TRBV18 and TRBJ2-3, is NAGVMQNPRHLVRRRGQEARLRCSPMKGHSHVYWYRQLPEEGLKFMVYLQKENIIDESGMPKERFSAEFPKEGPSILRIQQVVRGDSAAYFCASSPGERGRADTQYFGPGTRLTVL.

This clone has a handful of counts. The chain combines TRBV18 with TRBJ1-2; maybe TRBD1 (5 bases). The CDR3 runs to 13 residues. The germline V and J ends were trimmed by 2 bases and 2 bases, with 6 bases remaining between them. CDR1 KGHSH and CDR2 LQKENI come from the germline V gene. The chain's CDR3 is CASSPDSNYGYTF. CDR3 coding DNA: TGTGCCAGCTCACCAGACAGCAACTATGGCTACACCTTC.

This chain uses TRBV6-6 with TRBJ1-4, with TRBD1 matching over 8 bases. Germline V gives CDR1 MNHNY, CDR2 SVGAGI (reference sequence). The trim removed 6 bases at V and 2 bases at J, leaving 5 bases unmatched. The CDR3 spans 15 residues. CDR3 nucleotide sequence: TGTGCCAGCAGGGATTCAGGGGGCACTAATGAAAAACTGTTTTTT. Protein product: CASRDSGGTNEKLFF.

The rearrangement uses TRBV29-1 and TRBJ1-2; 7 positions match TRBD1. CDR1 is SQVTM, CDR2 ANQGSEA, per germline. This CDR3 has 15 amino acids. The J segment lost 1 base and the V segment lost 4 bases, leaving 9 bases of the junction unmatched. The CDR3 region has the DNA TGCAGCGTTGGGGACAGAAGGGAGCTTAACTATGGCTACACCTTC. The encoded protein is CSVGDRRELNYGYTF. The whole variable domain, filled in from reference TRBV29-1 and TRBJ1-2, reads SAVISQKPSRDICQRGTSLTIQCQVDSQVTMMFWYRQQPGQSLTLIATANQGSEATYESGFVIDKFPISRPNLTFSTLTVSNMSPEDSSIYLCSVGDRRELNYGYTFGSGTRLTVV.

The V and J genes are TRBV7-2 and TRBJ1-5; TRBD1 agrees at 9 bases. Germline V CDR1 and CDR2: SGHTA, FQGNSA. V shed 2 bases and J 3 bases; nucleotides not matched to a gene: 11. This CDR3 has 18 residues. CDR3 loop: CASSLTRGTGSANQPQHF. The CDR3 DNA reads TGTGCCAGCAGCTTAACGAGGGGGACAGGGTCCGCCAATCAGCCCCAGCATTTT.

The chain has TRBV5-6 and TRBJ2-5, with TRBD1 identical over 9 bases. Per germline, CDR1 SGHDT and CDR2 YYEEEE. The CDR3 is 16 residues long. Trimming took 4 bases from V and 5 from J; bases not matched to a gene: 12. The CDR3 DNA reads TGTGCCAGCAGCCGAGCTACCGGGACAGGGAGGGAGACCCAGTACTTC. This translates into CASSRATGTGRETQYF.

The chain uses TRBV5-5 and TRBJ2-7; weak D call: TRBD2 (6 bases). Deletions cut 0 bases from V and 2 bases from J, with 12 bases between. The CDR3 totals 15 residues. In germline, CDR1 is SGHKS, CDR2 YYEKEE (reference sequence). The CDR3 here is CASSLAPGEAYEQYF. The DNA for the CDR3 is TGTGCCAGCAGCTTGGCCCCGGGGGAGGCCTACGAGCAGTACTTC.

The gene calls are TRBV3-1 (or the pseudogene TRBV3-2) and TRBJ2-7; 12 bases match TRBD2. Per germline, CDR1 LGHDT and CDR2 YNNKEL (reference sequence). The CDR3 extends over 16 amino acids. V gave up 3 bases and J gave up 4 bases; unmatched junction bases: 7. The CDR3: CASSQPRTSGNYEQYF. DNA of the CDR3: TGTGCCAGCAGCCAGCCCCGGACTAGCGGGAATTACGAGCAGTACTTC.

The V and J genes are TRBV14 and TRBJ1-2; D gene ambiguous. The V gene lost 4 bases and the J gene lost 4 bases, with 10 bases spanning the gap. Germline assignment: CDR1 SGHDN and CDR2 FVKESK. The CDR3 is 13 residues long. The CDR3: CASSLGSGYGYTF. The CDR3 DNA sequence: TGTGCCAGCAGCCTCGGGAGCGGCTATGGCTACACCTTC. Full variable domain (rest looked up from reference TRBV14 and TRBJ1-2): EAGVTQFPSHSVIEKGQTVTLRCDPISGHDNLYWYRRVMGKEIKFLLHFVKESKQDESGMPNNRFLAERTGGTYSTLKVQPAELEDSGVYFCASSLGSGYGYTFGSGTRLTVV.

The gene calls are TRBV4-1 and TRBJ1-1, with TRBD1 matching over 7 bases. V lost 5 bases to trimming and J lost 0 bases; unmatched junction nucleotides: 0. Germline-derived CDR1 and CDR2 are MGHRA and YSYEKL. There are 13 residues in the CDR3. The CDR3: CASSDRVNTEAFF. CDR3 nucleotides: TGCGCCAGCAGCGACAGGGTGAACACTGAAGCTTTCTTT.

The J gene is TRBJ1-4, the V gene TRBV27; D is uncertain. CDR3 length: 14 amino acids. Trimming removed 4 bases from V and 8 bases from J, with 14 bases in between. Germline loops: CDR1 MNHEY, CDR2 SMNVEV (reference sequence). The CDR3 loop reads CASSSRGIYEKLFF. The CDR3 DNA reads TGTGCCAGCAGTTCTCGGGGAATCTACGAAAAACTGTTTTTT.